This TCR beta chain was recorded in a study of human T cells and chemical hapten exposure. Study results and limitations: TCRs exceeding 1 in 1000 frequency stayed unchanged with DPC sensitization.

Time point specified: patch test 1, 2 weeks after DPC sensitization. Treatment: therapeutic diphenylcyclopropenone sensitization with weekly scalp DPC. TCRdb processed the RACE reads anew with MiXCR; each CDR3 protein has one entry. The data contain about 70,000 distinct CDR3 sequences, about 9.4% of them singletons. The CDR3 totals 14 residues. The germline V gene encodes CDR1 SGHTA and CDR2 FQGTGA. Between the trimmed V and J ends, which lost 8 bases and 2 bases, there was a span of 16 bases. This clonotype was seen ten or more times. Its antigen is unknown. The J gene is TRBJ2-7, the V gene TRBV7-3, with D uncertain. The source of this sequence is a woman aged 40-49 years with alopecia areata. Some clones in this sample may be carry-over from other donors' samples. The input for sequencing was whole blood, taken in connection with sensitization to the hapten diphenylcyclopropenone (DPC). The CDR3 loop reads CASSAYIRPYEQYF. The CDR3 DNA sequence: TGTGCCAGCTCAGCTTACATAAGACCCTACGAGCAGTACTTC. The full variable domain, its missing parts supplied by reference TRBV7-3 and TRBJ2-7, is GAGVSQTPSNKVTEKGKYVELRCDPISGHTALYWYRQSLGQGPEFLIYFQGTGAADDSGLPNDRFFAVRPEGSVSTLKIQRTERGDSAVYLCASSAYIRPYEQYFGPGTRLTVT.